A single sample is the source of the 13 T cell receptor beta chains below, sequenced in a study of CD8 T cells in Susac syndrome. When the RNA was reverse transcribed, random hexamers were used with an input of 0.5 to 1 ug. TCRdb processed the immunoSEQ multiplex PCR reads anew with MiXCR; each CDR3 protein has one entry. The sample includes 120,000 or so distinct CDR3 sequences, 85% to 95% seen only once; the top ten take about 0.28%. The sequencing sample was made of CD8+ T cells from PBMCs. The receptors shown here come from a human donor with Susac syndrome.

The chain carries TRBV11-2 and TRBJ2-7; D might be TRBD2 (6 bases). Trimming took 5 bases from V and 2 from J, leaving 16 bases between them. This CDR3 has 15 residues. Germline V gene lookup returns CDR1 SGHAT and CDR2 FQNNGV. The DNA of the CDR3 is TGTGCCAGCAGCCCGGACGGGGGTGCTCCCTACGAGCAGTACTTC. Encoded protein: CASSPDGGAPYEQYF.

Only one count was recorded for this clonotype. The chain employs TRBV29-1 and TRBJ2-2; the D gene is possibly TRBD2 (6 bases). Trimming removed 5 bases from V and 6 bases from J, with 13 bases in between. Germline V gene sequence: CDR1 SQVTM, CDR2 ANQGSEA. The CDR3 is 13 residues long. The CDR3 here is CSVRTGEAGELFF. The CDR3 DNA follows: TGCAGCGTTCGGACGGGGGAGGCCGGGGAGCTGTTTTTT.

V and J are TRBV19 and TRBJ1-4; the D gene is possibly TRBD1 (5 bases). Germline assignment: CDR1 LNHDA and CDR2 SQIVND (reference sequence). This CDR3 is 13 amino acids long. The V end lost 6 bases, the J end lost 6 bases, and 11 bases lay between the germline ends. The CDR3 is CASRRQSDEKLFF. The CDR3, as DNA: TGTGCCAGTAGGCGACAGTCGGATGAAAAACTGTTTTTT. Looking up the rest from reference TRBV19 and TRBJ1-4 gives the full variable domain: DGGITQSPKYLFRKEGQNVTLSCEQNLNHDAMYWYRQDPGQGLRLIYYSQIVNDFQKGDIAEGYSVSREKKESFPLTVTSAQKNPTAFYLCASRRQSDEKLFFGSGTQLSVL.

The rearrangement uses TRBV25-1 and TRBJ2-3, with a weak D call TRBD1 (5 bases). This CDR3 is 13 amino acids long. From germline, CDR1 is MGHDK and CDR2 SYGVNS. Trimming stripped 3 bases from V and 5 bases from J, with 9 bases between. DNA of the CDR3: TGTGCCAGCAGTGACCGACAGCGAGATACGCAGTATTTT. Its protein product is CASSDRQRDTQYF.

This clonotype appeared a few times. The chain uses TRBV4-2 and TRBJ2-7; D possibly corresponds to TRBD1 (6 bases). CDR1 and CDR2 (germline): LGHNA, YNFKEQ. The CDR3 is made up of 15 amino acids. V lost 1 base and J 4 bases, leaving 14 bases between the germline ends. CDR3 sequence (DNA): TGTGCCAGCAGCCAAGGTCCAGGGGCTTCTTACGAGCAGTACTTC. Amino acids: CASSQGPGASYEQYF.

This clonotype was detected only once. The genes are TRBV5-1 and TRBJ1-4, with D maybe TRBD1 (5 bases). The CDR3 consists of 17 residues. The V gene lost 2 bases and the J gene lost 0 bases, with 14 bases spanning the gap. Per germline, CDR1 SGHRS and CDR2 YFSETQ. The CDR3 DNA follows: TGCGCCAGCAGCTTCACCCTGGGACGGGCAACTAATGAAAAACTGTTTTTT. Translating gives CASSFTLGRATNEKLFF. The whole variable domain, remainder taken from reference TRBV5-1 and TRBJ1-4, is KAGVTQTPRYLIKTRGQQVTLSCSPISGHRSVSWYQQTPGQGLQFLFEYFSETQRNKGNFPGRFSGRQFSNSRSEMNVSTLELGDSALYLCASSFTLGRATNEKLFFGSGTQLSVL.

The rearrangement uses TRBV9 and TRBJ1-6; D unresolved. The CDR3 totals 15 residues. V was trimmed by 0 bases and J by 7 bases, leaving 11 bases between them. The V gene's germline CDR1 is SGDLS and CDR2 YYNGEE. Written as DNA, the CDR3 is TGTGCCAGCAGCGTAGCGCCAGTTGGGAATTCACCCCTCCACTTT. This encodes CASSVAPVGNSPLHF.

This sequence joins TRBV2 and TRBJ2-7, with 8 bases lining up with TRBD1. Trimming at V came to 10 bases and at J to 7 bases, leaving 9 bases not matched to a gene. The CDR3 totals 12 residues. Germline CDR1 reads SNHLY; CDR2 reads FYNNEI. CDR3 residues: CAILGQGEEQYF. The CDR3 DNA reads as TGTGCCATCCTAGGACAGGGAGAGGAGCAGTACTTC.

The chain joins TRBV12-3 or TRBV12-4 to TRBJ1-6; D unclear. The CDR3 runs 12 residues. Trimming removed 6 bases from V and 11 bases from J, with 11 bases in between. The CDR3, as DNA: TGTGCCAGCAGCCCAACGGGGACACCCCTCCACTTT. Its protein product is CASSPTGTPLHF.

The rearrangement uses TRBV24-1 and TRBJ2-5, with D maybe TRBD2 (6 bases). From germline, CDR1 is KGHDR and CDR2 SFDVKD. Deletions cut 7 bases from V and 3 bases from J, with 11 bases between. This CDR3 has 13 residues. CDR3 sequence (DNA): TGTGCCACCAGCGGATCGGGGGAAGAGACCCAGTACTTC. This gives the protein CATSGSGEETQYF.

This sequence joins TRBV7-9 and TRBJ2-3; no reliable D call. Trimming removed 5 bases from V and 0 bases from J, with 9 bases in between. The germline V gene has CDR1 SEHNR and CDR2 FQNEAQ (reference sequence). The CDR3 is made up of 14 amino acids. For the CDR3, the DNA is TGTGCCAGCAGCCAAGAAGCTAGCACAGATACGCAGTATTTT. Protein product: CASSQEASTDTQYF.

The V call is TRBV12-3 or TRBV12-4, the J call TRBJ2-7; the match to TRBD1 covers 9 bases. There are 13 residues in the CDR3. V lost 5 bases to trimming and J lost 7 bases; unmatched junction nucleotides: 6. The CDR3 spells CASSPGTGIEQYF. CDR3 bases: TGTGCCAGCAGTCCTGGGACAGGGATAGAGCAGTACTTC.

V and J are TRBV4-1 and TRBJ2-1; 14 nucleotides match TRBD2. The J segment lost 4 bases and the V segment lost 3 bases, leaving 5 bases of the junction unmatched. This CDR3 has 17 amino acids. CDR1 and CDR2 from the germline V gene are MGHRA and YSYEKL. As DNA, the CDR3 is TGCGCCAGCAGCCATGCCGGGACTAGCGGGGGTTACAATGAGCAGTTCTTC. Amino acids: CASSHAGTSGGYNEQFF.